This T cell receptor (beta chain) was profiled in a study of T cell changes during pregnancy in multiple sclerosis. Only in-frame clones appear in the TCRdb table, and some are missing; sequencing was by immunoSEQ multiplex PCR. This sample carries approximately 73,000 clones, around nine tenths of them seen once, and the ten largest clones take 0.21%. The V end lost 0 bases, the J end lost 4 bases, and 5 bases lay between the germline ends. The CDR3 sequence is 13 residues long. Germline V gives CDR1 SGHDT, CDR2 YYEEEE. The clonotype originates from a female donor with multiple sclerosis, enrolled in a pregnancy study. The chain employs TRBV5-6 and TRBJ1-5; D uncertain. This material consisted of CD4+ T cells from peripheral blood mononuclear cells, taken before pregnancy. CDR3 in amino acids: CASSLVRNQPQHF. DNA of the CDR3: TGTGCCAGCAGCTTGGTCAGAAATCAGCCCCAGCATTTT.